Included here is one TCR beta chain sequence, with context. Its antigen is undetermined. This sample is part of a study of shared clonotypes between healthy human individuals. For the study at large: Three plates each covered CD4 naive and memory; CD8 naive two, CD8 memory one.

Clones were read by immunoSEQ multiplex PCR, and TCRdb kept only the in-frame ones, dropping some. The table shows under 1,900,000 clones, with less than 99% occurring only once. CDR1 is MNHEY and CDR2 is SMNVEV in the germline V gene (reference sequence). J was trimmed by 7 bases and V by 3 bases; bases with no gene match: 5. The CDR3 runs to 14 residues. Regarding the study as a whole: Only blood underwent sampling, and tissue repertoires likely differ. Naive subsets typically showed greater estimated richness than memory subsets.

The material sequenced was naive CD4+ T cells sorted from blood. Regarding subset: CD45RA+ positively selected. The source is a man aged 30 to 45 in good health. V gene TRBV27 combines with J gene TRBJ2-3, with 9 bases fitting TRBD2. CDR3 bases: TGTGCCAGCAGTTTGGGTCTAGCGGGGAATACGCAGTATTTT. This codes for CASSLGLAGNTQYF.